This T cell receptor (beta chain) originates from a study of Graves' ophthalmopathy and Graves' hyperthyroidism. Turning to the study itself: Sampling took place at initial diagnosis, with peripheral blood obtained before any treatment.

Amplified material comprised TCR beta CDR3 regions derived from RNA transcripts. First-round RT-PCR with HTBI primers preceded a second-round multiplex PCR. TCRdb reprocessed the multiplex PCR reads with MiXCR, giving one entry per CDR3 protein. The table includes 600,000 to 650,000 distinct CDR3 sequences, 22% detected once. To note about this clonotype: A read error may produce the germline difference seen at one junction end.

Included hyperthyroidism patients were aged 18 to 65 and newly diagnosed (under 2 months' duration). Patients were left out if they had other autoimmune diseases, uncontrolled infections, pregnancy or lactation. The evidence that diagnosis relied on was clinical symptoms, serum thyroxine, TRAb, thyroid ultrasound and orbital computed tomography. The CDR3 has 13 amino acids. In germline, CDR1 is MNHNS, CDR2 SASEGT. The source is a woman between 18 and 29 years old with stable Graves' hyperthyroidism. Some clones in this sample may be carry-over from other donors' samples. The chain combines TRBV6-1 with TRBJ1-1; TRBD1 agrees at 8 bases. The sample consisted of peripheral blood. CDR3 nucleotide sequence: TGTGCCAGCAGACAGACAGGGGTCACTGAAGCTTGCTTT. It codes for CASRQTGVTEACF.